Listed here is a single T cell receptor beta chain. In the authors' workflow: Amplification of reference gene primers was used by the study to estimate nucleated cell counts. The data were produced by immunoSEQ multiplex PCR, yet TCRdb's version contains in-frame clones alone and is incomplete. D and trimming were read from the DNA, whereas the V and J calls and clone size are those reported in that table. Among under 250,000 clones listed, about four fifths were seen once. The sample is drawn from a study of blood T cell repertoires in COVID-19. About the study: Acute and convalescent COVID-19 specimens originated in the United States, Italy and Spain. PBMCs, B-cell-depleted T cells, or T cells provided the cDNA or gDNA that made up the material.

Per germline, CDR1 LNHDA and CDR2 SQIVND (reference sequence). This CDR3 has 15 residues. The ends lost 5 bases at V and 7 bases at J; junction bases unmatched: 6. The TCR sequence derives from a man aged 40-50 years with active or convalescent COVID-19. V is TRBV19 and J is TRBJ1-6; TRBD1 matches 9 bases. The specimen was peripheral blood. The CDR3 sequence: CASSAGTGSNSPLHF. The CDR3 DNA sequence: TGTGCCAGTAGTGCCGGGACAGGGAGCAATTCACCCCTCCACTTT. The variable domain in full, completed from reference TRBV19 and TRBJ1-6, reads DGGITQSPKYLFRKEGQNVTLSCEQNLNHDAMYWYRQDPGQGLRLIYYSQIVNDFQKGDIAEGYSVSREKKESFPLTVTSAQKNPTAFYLCASSAGTGSNSPLHFGNGTRLTVT.